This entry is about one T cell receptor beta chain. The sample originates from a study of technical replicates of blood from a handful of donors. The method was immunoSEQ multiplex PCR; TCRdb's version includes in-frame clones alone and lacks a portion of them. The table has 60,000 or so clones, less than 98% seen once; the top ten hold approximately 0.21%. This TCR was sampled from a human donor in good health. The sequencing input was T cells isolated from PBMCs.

The CDR3, as DNA: TGTGCCAGCAGGGGGCAGGGGGGTTTGGGGTACACCTTC. Protein: CASRGQGGLGYTF. The chain recombines TRBV28 with TRBJ1-2, with TRBD1 identical over 7 bases. The CDR3 consists of 13 residues. CDR1 and CDR2 from the germline V gene are MDHEN and SYDVKM. V was pared by 6 bases and J by 11 bases, with 12 bases of the junction left unmatched.